The rows below give T cell receptor beta chains drawn from one sample of a study of blood T cells in healthy people across ages. TCRdb re-derived calls from the 5' RACE reads in MiXCR, one entry per CDR3 protein. The sample consists of approximately 1,700,000 distinct CDR3 sequences, 30% to 40% of them appearing once. Source material: blood. The receptors originated from a human donor in good health. Each CDR3 is given with its conserved first and last residue. A D gene is named only where the DNA matches it firmly. Size tells how often a clone was seen (once, few, many) or the class of an expanded clone, and some rows leave it out.

>TRBV27|NA|14|NA|TRBJ1-2
TGTGCCAGCAGTTTAGGGGCAGGGGCTGATGGCTACACCTTC
CASSLGAGADGYTF
>TRBV7-9|TRBD1|16|NA|TRBJ2-7
TGTGCCAGCAGCTTACAGGGGGCGCAGAGGTCCTACGAGCAGTACTTC
CASSLQGAQRSYEQYF
>TRBV29-1|NA|14|NA|TRBJ2-3
TGCAGCGTGGATCGGGCCTGGAACAGAGATACGCAGTATTTT
CSVDRAWNRDTQYF
>TRBV25-1|NA|16|NA|TRBJ2-1
TGTGCCAGCAGTGGCCCGCGGCTAGTCTCCTACAATGAGCAGTTCTTC
CASSGPRLVSYNEQFF
>TRBV7-2|TRBD2|14|NA|TRBJ2-1
TGTGCCAGCAGTCGGGGAGCGGGGAACAATGAGCAGTTCTTC
CASSRGAGNNEQFF
>TRBV6-2/TRBV6-3|NA|16|NA|TRBJ1-1
TGTGCCAGCAGCGCTCCCCCACTTACTGGAAACACTGAAGCTTTCTTT
CASSAPPLTGNTEAFF
>TRBV2|TRBD2|13|NA|TRBJ2-7
TGTGCCAGCAGTGTGGTCCAGGGAGGGGAGCAGTACTTC
CASSVVQGGEQYF
>TRBV13|NA|12|NA|TRBJ2-5
TGTGCCAGCAGCTTAAGGTGGGGGGCCCAGTACTTC
CASSLRWGAQYF
>TRBV5-6|TRBD2|14|few|TRBJ2-5
TGTGCCAGCAGCTTATGGGGAGGGGCAGAGACCCAGTACTTC
CASSLWGGAETQYF
>TRBV6-2/TRBV6-3|NA|15|few|TRBJ2-2
TGTGCCAGCAGCTATGACAGGGAGGGCACCGGGGAGCTGTTTTTT
CASSYDREGTGELFF
>TRBV10-3|TRBD1|13|NA|TRBJ1-1
TGTGCCATCGGACAGGGTCGTAACACTGAAGCTTTCTTT
CAIGQGRNTEAFF
>TRBV29-1|NA|11|once|TRBJ1-4
TGCAGCGTTCAGAGGGCTGAAAAACTGTTTTTT
CSVQRAEKLFF
>TRBV7-2|NA|14|NA|TRBJ2-7
TGTGCCAGCACCCGCGCTCAAACTACAAACGAGCAGTACTTC
CASTRAQTTNEQYF
>TRBV7-2|NA|17|NA|TRBJ1-6
TGTGCCAGCAGCTTAAATTCCCTTGTCACCGGGGGTTCACCCCTCCACTTT
CASSLNSLVTGGSPLHF
>TRBV3-1|TRBD1|15|NA|TRBJ2-7
TGTGCCAGCAGCCAACGACAGGGGACTGGCTACGAGCAGTACTTC
CASSQRQGTGYEQYF
>TRBV7-9|NA|12|NA|TRBJ2-1
TGTGCCAGCAGCTTCTCAGATGATGAGCAGTTCTTC
CASSFSDDEQFF
>TRBV6-2/TRBV6-3|TRBD1|15|NA|TRBJ2-7
TGTGCCAGCAGTTATGGGACAGTGGCTTCCTACGAGCAGTACTTC
CASSYGTVASYEQYF
>TRBV7-8|NA|16|NA|TRBJ2-1
TGTGCCAGCAGCGCTAGAGGGGGGACAACCTACAATGAGCAGTTCTTC
CASSARGGTTYNEQFF
>TRBV9|NA|15|NA|TRBJ1-1
TGTGCCAGCAGCGTAGGCTCCGGGGGGCACACTGAAGCTTTCTTT
CASSVGSGGHTEAFF
>TRBV11-3|NA|15|few|TRBJ2-1
TGTGCCAGCAGCCCTAGCCCCGGACGGAACAATGAGCAGTTCTTC
CASSPSPGRNNEQFF
>TRBV12-3/TRBV12-4|NA|15|few|TRBJ2-1
TGTGCCAGCAGTTTTATAGGGGGGTCTGGGAATGAGCAGTTCTTC
CASSFIGGSGNEQFF
>TRBV20-1|NA|14|NA|TRBJ2-7
TGCAGTGCTACCAGGACTCATGCCACCTACGAGCAGTACTTC
CSATRTHATYEQYF
>TRBV15|NA|16|NA|TRBJ2-6
TGTGCCACCAGCAGAGCAAGTAGGTCTGGGGCCAACGTCCTGACTTTC
CATSRASRSGANVLTF
>TRBV2|NA|15|NA|TRBJ2-1
TGTGCCAGCAGTGAGACCAGCTGGATCTACAATGAGCAGTTCTTC
CASSETSWIYNEQFF
>TRBV15|NA|14|NA|TRBJ2-7
TGTGCCACCAGCAGGGACAGAAATTCCTACGAGCAGTACTTC
CATSRDRNSYEQYF
>TRBV20-1|NA|16|few|TRBJ2-1
TGCAGTGCTAGAGGCCCTGCCTTGGTATACTACAATGAGCAGTTCTTC
CSARGPALVYYNEQFF
>TRBV10-3|NA|15|few|TRBJ2-7
TGTGCCATCAGTGACCCAACCTCGACAACCTACGAGCAGTACTTC
CAISDPTSTTYEQYF
>TRBV6-5|NA|13|few|TRBJ2-7
TGTGCCAGCAGTTACTCGACTACCAACGAGCAGTACTTC
CASSYSTTNEQYF
>TRBV9|TRBD1|16|once|TRBJ1-1
TGTGCCAGCAGCGTAGCTCTAGGGACAGCCAACACTGAAGCTTTCTTT
CASSVALGTANTEAFF
>TRBV6-1|TRBD1|14|NA|TRBJ1-1
TGTGCCAGTGACCGGGACAGGGGGTTAGGAGAAGCTTTCTTT
CASDRDRGLGEAFF
>TRBV5-1|NA|14|NA|TRBJ1-5
TGCGCCAGCAGCTTGGGGTCGGACGGAGGGCCCCAGCATTTT
CASSLGSDGGPQHF
>TRBV29-1|NA|11|few|TRBJ2-7
TGCAGCGTTGTCGGGACCTACGAGCAGTACTTC
CSVVGTYEQYF
>TRBV7-3|NA|17|many|TRBJ1-5
TGTGCCAGCAGCCTTAATCCTTCCGGGCGGGGCAATCAGCCCCAGCATTTT
CASSLNPSGRGNQPQHF
>TRBV4-3|TRBD2|18|NA|TRBJ2-1
TGCGCCAGCAGCCAAGAAAGTAGAAGGTTGGGCGGGGGTAATGAGCAGTTCTTC
CASSQESRRLGGGNEQFF